The 14 T cell receptor beta chains in this list originate from one sample, sequenced in a study of blood T cell repertoires in COVID-19. TCRdb keeps only in-frame clones here, not all; method: immunoSEQ multiplex PCR. The table shows 150,000 to 200,000 clones, with around 87% occurring only once. The source material was peripheral blood. The receptors derive from a man aged 35-49 years with active or convalescent COVID-19.

V usage is TRBV18 and J usage is TRBJ1-3; D is perhaps TRBD1 (5 bases). CDR1 is KGHSH, CDR2 LQKENI, per germline. The CDR3 consists of 15 residues. V shed 3 bases and J shed 2 bases, with 11 bases lying between them. CDR3 bases: TGTGCCAGCTCACCTGGAGGGGCGGCTGGAAACACCATATATTTT. Protein product: CASSPGGAAGNTIYF.

V usage is TRBV7-2 and J usage is TRBJ2-7, with 7 bases matching TRBD1. The germline V gene encodes CDR1 SGHTA and CDR2 FQGNSA. The CDR3 loop spans 14 amino acids. With 6 bases clipped from V and 7 bases from J, the junction kept 12 bases outside the gene matches. CDR3 DNA: TGTGCCAGCAGATCCGGGACAGTCTCGAATGAGCAGTACTTC. Its translation is CASRSGTVSNEQYF.

This clone was seen just once. The chain has TRBV5-1 and TRBJ1-6, with 9 positions matching TRBD1. V lost 2 bases, J lost 7 bases, and 7 bases stayed unmatched. Per germline, CDR1 SGHRS and CDR2 YFSETQ. The CDR3 consists of 16 residues. The CDR3 loop reads CASSLGAGTGNSPLHF. Here the CDR3 DNA reads TGCGCCAGCAGCTTAGGGGCCGGGACAGGGAATTCACCCCTCCACTTT. Variable domain in full (rest from reference TRBV5-1 and TRBJ1-6): KAGVTQTPRYLIKTRGQQVTLSCSPISGHRSVSWYQQTPGQGLQFLFEYFSETQRNKGNFPGRFSGRQFSNSRSEMNVSTLELGDSALYLCASSLGAGTGNSPLHFGNGTRLTVT.

V is TRBV4-1 and J is TRBJ2-3; 11 nucleotides line up with TRBD1. From germline, CDR1 is MGHRA and CDR2 YSYEKL. This CDR3 is 17 amino acids long. V shed 4 bases, J shed 0 bases, and the junction held 6 bases outside the gene matches. CDR3 DNA: TGCGCCAGCAGCCGGTCGGGACAGGGGGGCAGCACAGATACGCAGTATTTT. This translates into CASSRSGQGGSTDTQYF.

The chain combines TRBV18 with TRBJ2-1; no clear D gene. Trimming left V 2 bases short and J 4 bases short, with 9 bases between. Per germline, CDR1 KGHSH and CDR2 LQKENI. The CDR3 loop spans 14 amino acids. CDR3 in amino acids: CASSPTSTYNEQFF. The CDR3, as DNA: TGTGCCAGCTCACCAACCTCAACTTACAATGAGCAGTTCTTC.

The V call is TRBV6-2 or TRBV6-3, the J call TRBJ1-6; no clear D. The CDR3 covers 11 residues. V gave up 6 bases and J gave up 15 bases, with 12 bases separating them. From germline, CDR1 is MNHEY and CDR2 SVGEGT. CDR3 residues: CASSGDRGLHF. The DNA of the CDR3 is TGTGCCAGCAGCGGGGATCGGGGCCTCCACTTT.

This rearrangement joins TRBV3-1 (or the pseudogene TRBV3-2) to TRBJ1-5; 7 bases match TRBD1. Germline V gives CDR1 LGHDT, CDR2 YNNKEL (reference sequence). J lost 4 bases, V lost 2 bases, and 8 bases had no gene match. The CDR3 has 16 residues. The CDR3 protein is CASSQSRQGINQPQHF. CDR3 coding DNA: TGTGCCAGCAGCCAAAGCAGACAGGGAATTAATCAGCCCCAGCATTTT.

V is TRBV7-2 and J is TRBJ2-7, with TRBD1 matching 10 bases. Germline V gene lookup returns CDR1 SGHTA and CDR2 FQGNSA. J lost 6 bases, V lost 6 bases, and 14 bases had no gene match. The CDR3 contains 16 residues. The CDR3 nucleotides read TGTGCCAGCAGTGGTACAACCGGGACAGGGGCAAGCGAGCAGTACTTC. It is translated as CASSGTTGTGASEQYF.

This clone was seen a few times. This chain uses TRBV19 with TRBJ1-3; D not certain. Between the trimmed V and J ends, which lost 6 bases and 0 bases, there was a span of 12 bases. This CDR3 is 15 amino acids long. CDR1 and CDR2 from the germline V gene are LNHDA and SQIVND (reference sequence). DNA of the CDR3: TGTGCCAGTAGGGACGGCGGGAGCTCTGGAAACACCATATATTTT. Its protein product is CASRDGGSSGNTIYF.

This chain connects TRBV30 to TRBJ2-7; 14 bases match TRBD2. The CDR3 runs to 15 residues. Per germline, CDR1 GTSNPN and CDR2 SVGIG (reference sequence). V shed 2 bases, J shed 5 bases, and the junction held 5 bases outside the gene matches. The CDR3 is CAWSSGLAGGHEQYF. The CDR3 DNA sequence: TGTGCCTGGAGTTCCGGACTAGCGGGGGGCCACGAGCAGTACTTC.

V usage is TRBV18 and J usage is TRBJ2-3; 9 bases map to TRBD1. Trimming at V came to 1 base and at J to 0 bases, leaving 5 bases not matched to a gene. Per germline, CDR1 KGHSH and CDR2 LQKENI. This CDR3 is 17 amino acids long. The CDR3: CASSPRDGTGSTDTQYF. CDR3 in DNA: TGTGCCAGCTCACCACGGGACGGGACAGGGAGCACAGATACGCAGTATTTT.

This clone is a singleton in its sample. V is TRBV29-1 and J is TRBJ2-5; 8 nucleotides line up with TRBD2. The CDR3 loop spans 18 amino acids. V gave up 5 bases and J gave up 3 bases; unmatched junction bases: 20. CDR1 and CDR2 (germline): SQVTM, ANQGSEA. CDR3 DNA: TGCAGCGTTAATTCACCTTTTTATAGCGGGGAGATGGAAGAGACCCAGTACTTC. Protein: CSVNSPFYSGEMEETQYF. Looking up the rest from reference TRBV29-1 and TRBJ2-5 gives the full variable domain: SAVISQKPSRDICQRGTSLTIQCQVDSQVTMMFWYRQQPGQSLTLIATANQGSEATYESGFVIDKFPISRPNLTFSTLTVSNMSPEDSSIYLCSVNSPFYSGEMEETQYFGPGTRLLVL.

The chain joins TRBV3-1 (or the pseudogene TRBV3-2) to TRBJ2-2; 7 nucleotides match TRBD1. The CDR3 has 13 residues. V gave up 5 bases and J gave up 7 bases; unmatched junction bases: 4. Germline loops: CDR1 LGHDT, CDR2 YNNKEL (reference sequence). CDR3 sequence: CASSTGDSGELFF. The DNA of the CDR3 is TGTGCCAGCAGCACAGGGGACAGCGGGGAGCTGTTTTTT.

The chain couples TRBV7-8 to TRBJ2-7, with 11 nucleotides matching TRBD2. From germline, CDR1 is SGHVS and CDR2 FQNEAQ. CDR3 length: 14 amino acids. V dropped 5 bases and J dropped 4; count of bases not matched to a gene: 4. The CDR3 nucleotides are TGTGCCAGCAGCCCGACTAGCGGGGTATACGAGCAGTACTTC. Translated, it gives CASSPTSGVYEQYF.